This T cell receptor beta chain was captured by sequencing in a study of T cell repertoires in cytomegalovirus infection. The length of the CDR3 is 14 residues. Germline values: CDR1 SGHVS, CDR2 FNYEAQ. Study observations and caveats: CMV-specific TCR beta clonotypes restricted by HLA-C dominated the ex vivo response. Carriage of CMV together with the relevant HLA was identifiable through cumulative public TCR beta family frequency.

Comment on this clonotype: Its antigen is undetermined. One junction end disagrees with the germline gene, perhaps due to a read error.

In TCRdb, the reads were re-called with MiXCR into one record per CDR3 protein. In the table there are some 940,000 distinct CDR3 sequences, around 32% of which are singletons. V gene TRBV7-6 combines with J gene TRBJ1-4; TRBD1 is a possible D gene (5 bases). Sequences were derived from cultured CD8+ T cells from PBMCs, sampled from culture after CMV antigen stimulation. This TCR derives from a human donor in good health (CMV status not recorded). Some clones in this sample may be carry-over from other donors' samples. This CDR3 reads CTSRYDRLNEKLFF. CDR3 in DNA: TGTACCAGCAGATACGACAGACTTAATGAAAAACTGTTTTTT.